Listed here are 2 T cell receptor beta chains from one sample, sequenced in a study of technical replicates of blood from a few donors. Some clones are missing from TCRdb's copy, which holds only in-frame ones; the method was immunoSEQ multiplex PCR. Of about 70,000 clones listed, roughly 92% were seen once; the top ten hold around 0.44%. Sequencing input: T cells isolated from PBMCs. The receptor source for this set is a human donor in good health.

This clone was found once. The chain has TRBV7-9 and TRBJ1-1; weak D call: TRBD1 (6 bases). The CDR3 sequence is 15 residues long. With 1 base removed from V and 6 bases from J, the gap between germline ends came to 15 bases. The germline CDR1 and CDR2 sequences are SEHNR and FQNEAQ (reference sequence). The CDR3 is CASSLVGQGSPEAFF. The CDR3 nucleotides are TGTGCCAGCAGCTTAGTTGGGCAGGGGAGCCCTGAAGCTTTCTTT.

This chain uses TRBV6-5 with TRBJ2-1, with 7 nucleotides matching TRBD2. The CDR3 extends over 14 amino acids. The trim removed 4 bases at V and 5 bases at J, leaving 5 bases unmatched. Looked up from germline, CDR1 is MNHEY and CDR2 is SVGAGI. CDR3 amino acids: CASSLGTNHNEQFF. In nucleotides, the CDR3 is TGTGCCAGCAGTTTAGGGACTAATCACAATGAGCAGTTCTTC.